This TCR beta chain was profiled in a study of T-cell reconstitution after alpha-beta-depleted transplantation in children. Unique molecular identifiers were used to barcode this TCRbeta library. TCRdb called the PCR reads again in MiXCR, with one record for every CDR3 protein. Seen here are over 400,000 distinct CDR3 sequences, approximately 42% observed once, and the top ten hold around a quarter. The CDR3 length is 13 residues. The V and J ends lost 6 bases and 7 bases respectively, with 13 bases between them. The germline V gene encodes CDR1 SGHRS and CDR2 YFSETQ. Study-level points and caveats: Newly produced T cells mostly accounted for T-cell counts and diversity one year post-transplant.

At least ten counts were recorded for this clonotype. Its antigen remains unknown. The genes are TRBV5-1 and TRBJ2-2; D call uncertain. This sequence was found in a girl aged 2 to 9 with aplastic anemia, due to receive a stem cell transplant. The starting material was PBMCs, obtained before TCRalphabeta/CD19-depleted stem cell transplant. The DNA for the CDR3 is TGCGCCAGCAAATCGGATGGGCACGGGGAGCTGTTTTTT. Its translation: CASKSDGHGELFF.